This TCR beta chain was captured in a study of T cells expressing NK-cell markers. This CDR3 is 14 amino acids long. The germline V gene has CDR1 DFQATT and CDR2 SNEGSKA (reference sequence). As regards this clonotype: Its target is not known.

cDNA encoding TCR beta was synthesized via 5'RACE template switching incorporating UMIs. TCRdb derives one entry per CDR3 protein from the 5' RACE reads, leaving out DNA. The listing contains roughly 420,000 distinct CDR3 sequences. Findings and caveats of the study: Questions lingered over whether expanded NKG2C+ T cell clones were HCMV-specific. Several donors' CD3+CD56-NKG2C+ cells were dominated by the same clonotypes.

This chain links TRBV20-1 with TRBJ2-7; TCRdb designates TRBD1, a call that cannot be tested without DNA. The specimen sequenced was blood T cells: a sorted CD56 or NKG2C T cell subset, CD4+ or CD8+ T cells, or bulk PBMC T cells (not recorded which). This TCR derives from a woman aged 18 to 69 in good health. The CDR3 region is CSVSPGDRSYEQYF.